This T cell receptor (beta chain) was identified in a study of beta chain features in type 1 diabetes. Study-level findings and limits: Unsettled here was the matter of whether HLA type influences TCRB rearrangement. When Type 1 diabetes patients were examined, their TCRB CDR3s proved moderately but significantly shorter in all four CD4+ subsets.

cDNA synthesis used the whole RNA isolate, giving expressed TCRB sequences. Measured with immunoSEQ multiplex PCR; TCRdb has only the in-frame clones, and not every one. Among roughly 170,000 clones, about an eighth were seen once, and the ten largest hold about 0.59%. The ends lost 5 bases at V and 4 bases at J; junction bases unmatched: 12. This CDR3 contains 16 residues. CDR1 MDHEN and CDR2 SYDVKM come from the germline V gene. Comments on this clone: Its antigen is not known.

The specimen sequenced was central memory CD4+ T cells from blood. The chain has TRBV28 and TRBJ2-7; 9 bases align to TRBD1. The TCR originated in a woman aged 18 to 35 in good health. CDR3 DNA sequence: TGTGCCAGCAGTCTTCTGCCGGGACAGGGAACGTACGAGCAGTACTTC. Its protein is CASSLLPGQGTYEQYF.